There are a few counts of the clone carrying this T cell receptor beta chain. The antigen remains unidentified. TCR beta CDR3 region amplification was performed from RNA transcripts. With the HTBI primer set, the TCR CDR3 went through a first round of RT-PCR. TCRdb reprocessed the multiplex PCR reads with MiXCR, giving one entry per CDR3 protein. The sample records some 530,000 distinct CDR3 sequences, approximately 23% being singletons. Inclusion characteristics of ophthalmopathy patients comprised a Clinical Activity Score of at least 3, a NOSPECS grade of at least 4, and duration under 3 months. Fresh peripheral blood, 10 ml, yielded the PBMCs. V was shortened by 10 bases and J by 2 bases, with 15 bases between the two germline ends. CDR1 and CDR2 from the germline V gene are MNHNS and SASEGT. The CDR3 consists of 14 residues. The source of the sample is a study of T cells in Graves' hyperthyroidism and ophthalmopathy. Study information: Peripheral blood was taken when the disease was first diagnosed, before any treatment began.

Broader study findings: Ophthalmopathy was predicted by the model a median of approximately six months ahead of onset.

The genes are TRBV6-1 and TRBJ1-3; no clear D. The source of this sequence is a woman between 65 and 79 years old with Graves' ophthalmopathy. Sequencing was done on a sample of blood. The DNA of the CDR3 is TGTGCCACTGAGGACGTGTTGGCTGGAAACACCATATATTTT. Translated: CATEDVLAGNTIYF.